These 26 T cell receptor beta chains were sequenced from one sample in a study of shared clonotypes between healthy human individuals. The method was immunoSEQ multiplex PCR; TCRdb's version includes in-frame clones alone and lacks a portion of them. Counted here are around 990,000 clones, 60% to 85% occurring once; the ten biggest clones make up almost 0.9%. Source material: memory CD4+ T cells from PBMCs. Documented subset: CD45RA-negative fraction. Receptor source: a man between 18 and 29 years old in good health. Some clones in this sample may be carry-over from other donors' samples.

The J gene is TRBJ2-1, the V gene TRBV5-1; 13 nucleotides agree with TRBD2. The CDR3 totals 16 residues. V gave up 1 base and J gave up 7 bases; unmatched junction bases: 5. Germline loops: CDR1 SGHRS, CDR2 YFSETQ. This CDR3 reads CASSLPLAGGPNEQFF. The DNA for the CDR3 is TGCGCCAGCAGCTTGCCACTAGCGGGAGGGCCGAATGAGCAGTTCTTC.

This clone occurred a few times. The rearrangement links TRBV6-6 to TRBJ1-1; D may be TRBD1 (5 bases). Trimming took 2 bases from V and 6 from J, leaving 19 bases between them. Germline loops: CDR1 MNHNY, CDR2 SVGAGI (reference sequence). The CDR3 spans 16 residues. CDR3 sequence reads: CASSYRLQGRGAEAFF. The CDR3 nucleotides are TGTGCCAGCAGTTACCGTCTCCAGGGTCGGGGCGCTGAAGCTTTCTTT.

This clone was detected many times. This chain joins TRBV11-2 and TRBJ2-7, with 9 bases matching TRBD2. V was pared by 5 bases and J by 5 bases, with 7 bases of the junction left unmatched. The CDR3 length is 14 residues. Germline V lookup: CDR1 SGHAT, CDR2 FQNNGV. CDR3 region: CASSPVAGGHEQYF. The DNA for the CDR3 is TGTGCCAGCAGCCCGGTGGCGGGAGGGCACGAGCAGTACTTC.

V usage is TRBV25-1 and J usage is TRBJ1-1, with D perhaps TRBD1 (5 bases). Per the germline V gene, CDR1 is MGHDK and CDR2 is SYGVNS. Trimming removed 7 bases at V and 1 base at J, with 10 bases between. The CDR3 is 13 residues long. Written as DNA, the CDR3 is TGTGCCAGCACCCAGACAGAGAACACTGAAGCTTTCTTT. It encodes CASTQTENTEAFF.

The chain has TRBV6-1 and TRBJ1-3, with unresolved D. The V end lost 3 bases, the J end lost 3 bases, and 6 bases lay between the germline ends. The germline CDR1 and CDR2 sequences are MNHNS and SASEGT. This CDR3 comprises 13 residues. As DNA, the CDR3 is TGTGCCAGCAGTGATAACAGTGGAAACACCATATATTTT. Translating it yields CASSDNSGNTIYF.

V is TRBV12-5 and J is TRBJ1-1; the match to TRBD1 covers 9 bases. The V segment lost 1 base and the J segment 7 bases; nucleotides outside the gene matches: 7. The CDR3 extends over 15 amino acids. From germline, CDR1 is LGHNT and CDR2 FRNRAP. CDR3 region: CASGLGRDRDDEAFF. CDR3 DNA sequence: TGTGCTAGTGGTTTGGGGAGGGACAGGGATGATGAAGCTTTCTTT.

This clone was found a few times. V and J are TRBV28 and TRBJ1-2, with no clear D. Germline V gives CDR1 MDHEN, CDR2 SYDVKM. The CDR3 length is 15 residues. V was clipped by 3 bases and J by 3 bases, with 14 bases between them. The CDR3 region has the DNA TGTGCCAGCAGTTTCGGGAGCGAGAGGGACTATGGCTACACCTTC. It codes for CASSFGSERDYGYTF.

The CDR3 region is CASSLRGLVGETQYF. In DNA form, the CDR3 reads TGTGCCAGCAGCTTGAGGGGCCTAGTCGGCGAGACCCAGTACTTC. The chain employs TRBV5-6 and TRBJ2-5; possibly TRBD1 for D (5 bases). CDR1 is SGHDT and CDR2 is YYEEEE in the germline V gene. Trimming stripped 1 base from V and 5 bases from J, with 15 bases between. This CDR3 region has 15 residues. Full variable domain (missing parts from reference TRBV5-6 and TRBJ2-5): DAGVTQSPTHLIKTRGQQVTLRCSPKSGHDTVSWYQQALGQGPQFIFQYYEEEERQRGNFPDRFSGHQFPNYSSELNVNALLLGDSALYLCASSLRGLVGETQYFGPGTRLLVL.

This clone has more than one count but fewer than ten. The J gene is TRBJ1-5, the V gene TRBV7-9, with D possibly being TRBD1 (5 bases). This CDR3 has 14 amino acids. Trimming pared 3 bases from V and 6 bases from J, leaving 12 bases between. Germline assignment: CDR1 SEHNR and CDR2 FQNEAQ (reference sequence). The CDR3 sequence: CASSFQDGGQPQHF. Here the CDR3 DNA reads TGTGCCAGCAGCTTCCAGGACGGGGGTCAGCCCCAGCATTTT.

The CDR3 spells CASSLPNRQGAKAFF. The CDR3 DNA reads as TGTGCCAGCAGTTTACCCAATCGACAGGGGGCTAAAGCTTTCTTT. The V gene is TRBV28, the J gene TRBJ1-1; 10 positions match TRBD1. J gave up 9 bases and V 2 bases, and 9 bases lay outside the gene matches. Per germline, CDR1 MDHEN and CDR2 SYDVKM. The CDR3 runs 15 residues.

As for this clone: This may be a read error, as it is one base from a much larger clone. The rearrangement joins TRBV2 to TRBJ2-3; D is uncertain. The germline CDR1 and CDR2 sequences are SNHLY and FYNNEI. The CDR3 has 11 amino acids. The CDR3 DNA follows: TGTGTCAGCAGGTATCAAGATACGCAGTATTTT. This translates into CVSRYQDTQYF. Full variable domain (remainder filled in from reference TRBV2 and TRBJ2-3): EPEVTQTPSHQVTQMGQEVILRCVPISNHLYFYWYRQILGQKVEFLVSFYNNEISEKSEIFDDQFSVERPDGSNFTLKIRSTKLEDSAMYFCVSRYQDTQYFGPGTRLTVL.

Only one count was recorded for this clone. The V call is TRBV5-1, the J call TRBJ2-7, with 10 positions matching TRBD2. From germline, CDR1 is SGHRS and CDR2 YFSETQ. Trimming at V came to 0 bases and at J to 0 bases, leaving 3 bases not matched to a gene. The CDR3 runs 16 residues. The CDR3 DNA is TGCGCCAGCAGCTTGGCACTAGCGGGGTTCTCCTACGAGCAGTACTTC. It codes for CASSLALAGFSYEQYF.

This clone was seen a few times. This chain uses TRBV6-1 with TRBJ2-2; D uncertain. The V gene lost 0 bases and the J gene lost 2 bases, with 7 bases spanning the gap. The CDR3 has 15 residues. Germline CDR1 MNHNS, CDR2 SASEGT. CDR3 bases: TGTGCCAGCAGTGAAGCAACCGTCAACACCGGGGAGCTGTTTTTT. It is translated as CASSEATVNTGELFF.

J is TRBJ2-1 and V is TRBV28, with D possibly TRBD1 on 6 matching bases. Germline CDR1 and CDR2: MDHEN and SYDVKM. This CDR3 region has 15 residues. V lost 8 bases and J 6 bases, leaving 20 bases between the germline ends. This CDR3 reads CASQRQALGPNEQFF. CDR3 sequence (DNA): TGTGCCAGCCAGAGACAGGCTCTTGGGCCCAATGAGCAGTTCTTC.

This clone turned up a few times. The same CDR3 also results from other DNA sequences found in this sample. The chain joins TRBV28 to TRBJ1-2, with D perhaps TRBD1 (5 bases). V shed 3 bases and J shed 4 bases, with 6 bases lying between them. The CDR3 runs 12 residues. Germline assignment: CDR1 MDHEN and CDR2 SYDVKM. CDR3 bases: TGTGCCAGCAGTTTGGACACCTATGGCTACACCTTC. Its protein product is CASSLDTYGYTF.

This clone appeared many times. The J gene is TRBJ2-1, the V gene TRBV11-2, with TRBD1 matching over 7 bases. Germline V gene data show CDR1 as SGHAT and CDR2 as FQNNGV. Germline trimming cut 5 bases from V and 4 bases from J; bases unmatched to any gene: 14. The CDR3 loop spans 17 amino acids. The CDR3 DNA reads as TGTGCCAGCAGCAACCGGGACAGAACTACGAAGTACAATGAGCAGTTCTTC. The encoded protein is CASSNRDRTTKYNEQFF.

This clone has ten or more counts. J is TRBJ1-1 and V is TRBV27; possible D gene TRBD1, 6 bases. In germline, CDR1 is MNHEY, CDR2 SMNVEV (reference sequence). The CDR3 spans 17 residues. V dropped 6 bases and J dropped 4 bases, with 24 bases sitting between them. The DNA of the CDR3 is TGTGCCAGCAGCGCCCGGGCCTACAGGGTCCCCTTCACTGAAGCTTTCTTT. Protein product: CASSARAYRVPFTEAFF.

This clone appeared many times. The J gene is TRBJ1-5, the V gene TRBV21-1; the table calls TRBD1, which could not be checked here. TRBV21-1 is an annotated pseudogene. The CDR3 runs to 16 residues. CDR3 residues: CASSTHRAGNNQPQHF. CDR3 nucleotides: TGTGCCAGCAGCACCCACCGGGCAGGGAACAATCAGCCCCAGCATTTT.

This clone occurred once. The J gene is TRBJ2-3, the V gene TRBV9; TRBD2 agrees at 10 bases. Trimming at V came to 4 bases and at J to 5 bases, leaving 10 bases not matched to a gene. Per the germline V gene, CDR1 is SGDLS and CDR2 is YYNGEE. CDR3 length equals 16 residues. CDR3 bases: TGTGCCAGCAGCTCACGACTAGCGGGCGGTGGAGATACGCAGTATTTT. This codes for CASSSRLAGGGDTQYF.

The chain recombines TRBV25-1 with TRBJ1-2; 10 nucleotides align to TRBD1. Germline V gene lookup returns CDR1 MGHDK and CDR2 SYGVNS. V shed 1 base, J shed 8 bases, and the junction held 7 bases outside the gene matches. CDR3 length: 15 amino acids. CDR3 DNA sequence: TGTGCCAGCAGTGAATTGGGACAGGGGAACAAAGGCTACACCTTC. Its protein is CASSELGQGNKGYTF.

The V gene is TRBV7-9, the J gene TRBJ2-1; D ambiguous. Trimming removed 5 bases from V and 10 bases from J, with 15 bases in between. CDR1 is SEHNR and CDR2 is FQNEAQ in the germline V gene (reference sequence). The CDR3 is made up of 13 amino acids. CDR3 protein: CASSRSGFGEQFF. Here the CDR3 DNA reads TGTGCCAGCAGCCGCTCCGGCTTTGGAGAGCAGTTCTTC.

V gene TRBV5-6 combines with J gene TRBJ1-3; D is perhaps TRBD1 (6 bases). The CDR3 contains 18 residues. Trimming shortened V by 1 base and J by 0 bases, and 17 bases separated the two germline ends. From germline, CDR1 is SGHDT and CDR2 YYEEEE. The DNA for the CDR3 is TGTGCCAGCAGCTTGACAACAGGGTTTCTGTCCTCTGGAAACACCATATATTTT. Translated, it gives CASSLTTGFLSSGNTIYF. Complete variable domain (other parts from reference TRBV5-6 and TRBJ1-3): DAGVTQSPTHLIKTRGQQVTLRCSPKSGHDTVSWYQQALGQGPQFIFQYYEEEERQRGNFPDRFSGHQFPNYSSELNVNALLLGDSALYLCASSLTTGFLSSGNTIYFGEGSWLTVV.

This clone was counted many times. The chain uses TRBV5-1 and TRBJ1-5; no firm D call. CDR3 size: 13 residues. V lost 4 bases to trimming and J lost 5 bases, with 10 bases between them. The germline V gene encodes CDR1 SGHRS and CDR2 YFSETQ. DNA for the CDR3: TGCGCCAGCAGCATCGGTCCAGATCAGCCCCAGCATTTT. As protein: CASSIGPDQPQHF. Variable domain in full (rest from reference TRBV5-1 and TRBJ1-5): KAGVTQTPRYLIKTRGQQVTLSCSPISGHRSVSWYQQTPGQGLQFLFEYFSETQRNKGNFPGRFSGRQFSNSRSEMNVSTLELGDSALYLCASSIGPDQPQHFGDGTRLSIL.

This clone appeared a single time. The chain combines TRBV28 with TRBJ1-2; D call uncertain. V was clipped by 4 bases and J by 1 base, with 16 bases between them. The CDR3 totals 16 residues. Germline V gene sequence: CDR1 MDHEN, CDR2 SYDVKM. As DNA, the CDR3 is TGTGCCAGCAGTTCCTCGGGCATCACCCTTAACTATGGCTACACCTTC. It codes for CASSSSGITLNYGYTF.

The rearrangement links TRBV28 to TRBJ1-3, with 8 bases that match TRBD1. J was trimmed by 5 bases and V by 8 bases; bases with no gene match: 2. The CDR3 has 12 residues. The germline gives CDR1 MDHEN, CDR2 SYDVKM. The DNA of the CDR3 is TGTGCCAGCGGACAGGGACGAAACACCATATATTTT. This sequence encodes CASGQGRNTIYF.

The V and J genes are TRBV7-3 and TRBJ2-1, with D uncertain. This CDR3 is 14 amino acids long. CDR1 and CDR2 (germline): SGHTA, FQGTGA. Deletions cut 4 bases from V and 2 bases from J, with 9 bases between. The CDR3 DNA sequence: TGTGCCAGCAGCTCCGACCGCACCTACAATGAGCAGTTCTTC. It encodes CASSSDRTYNEQFF.